Sequencing of this T cell receptor (beta chain) was carried out in a study of cytomegalovirus exposure and HLA in healthy donors. This clone was counted between two and nine times. The antigen is unknown. Study outcomes and limitations: 87-base-pair reads could not separate some V segments, including TRBV6-2 and TRBV6-3. Later on, an analysis showed TCR association rates differing by HLA locus, with DRB1 the most and HLA-C the fewest.

This CDR3 is 14 amino acids long. With 1 base clipped from V and 6 bases from J, the junction kept 4 bases outside the gene matches. Germline V lookup: CDR1 MGHRA, CDR2 YSYEKL. The PCR made use of 60 Vbeta and 13 Jbeta primers. TCRdb's copy holds only in-frame clones and misses some; the assay was immunoSEQ multiplex PCR. The repertoire includes around 110,000 clones, over 70% of them detected once, and about 1.6% sits in the top ten. The source of this sequence is a woman between 18 and 29 years old in good health and CMV-seronegative. This chain joins TRBV4-1 and TRBJ1-2, with 8 nucleotides matching TRBD1. Specimen: PBMCs. CDR3 in DNA: TGCGCCAGCAGCCAAGGACAGGGGAGGGATGGCTACACCTTC. Protein sequence: CASSQGQGRDGYTF.